This T cell receptor beta chain is from a study of early T cells in non-severe SARS-CoV-2 infection. Study-wide background: Chains from this unsorted whole-blood bulk RNA could not be paired.

Germline CDR1 and CDR2: SEHNR and FQNEAQ (reference sequence). Losses at the gene ends were 1 base for V and 1 base for J; bases not matched to a gene: 9. The CDR3 runs to 18 residues. A note on this clonotype: What it recognizes is unknown.

Each CDR3 protein is one row after TCRdb ran MiXCR on the 5' RACE reads. The top ten clones hold more than 10% of a sample with about 76,000 distinct CDR3 sequences, 15% to 18% of them seen once. Study-wide results and caveats: Matching results from VDJdb favored anti-spike CD8 responses, leaving private and CD4 specificities undetected.

The gene calls are TRBV7-9 and TRBJ2-2; TRBD2 matches at 7 bases. The sequence derives from an adult who was a healthcare worker with PCR-confirmed SARS-CoV-2 infection or an uninfected control (not recorded which). Sequences were obtained from whole blood. Here the CDR3 reads CASSLDWWRGKNTGELFF. The CDR3 nucleotides are TGTGCCAGCAGCTTAGATTGGTGGCGGGGGAAGAACACCGGGGAGCTGTTTTTT.